Shown below are 28 T cell receptor beta chains from a single sample sequenced in a study of blood T cell repertoires in COVID-19. Generated by immunoSEQ multiplex PCR, the TCRdb table keeps only in-frame clones and is missing some. The table lists around 200,000 clones, roughly nine tenths of them singletons. Sequencing was carried out using peripheral blood. The origin of the receptors is a man in his forties with active or convalescent COVID-19.

The chain recombines TRBV19 with TRBJ1-6; D unclear. V lost 5 bases to trimming and J lost 0 bases, with 11 bases between them. This CDR3 has 16 residues. Germline V CDR1 and CDR2: LNHDA, SQIVND (reference sequence). CDR3 DNA sequence: TGTGCCAGTAGTCCAACATGGAGCTCCTATAATTCACCCCTCCACTTT. It codes for CASSPTWSSYNSPLHF.

V is TRBV7-3 and J is TRBJ2-1, with 14 bases fitting TRBD2. The CDR3 has 18 residues. V gave up 5 bases and J gave up 1 base; unmatched junction bases: 7. Germline loops: CDR1 SGHTA, CDR2 FQGTGA. CDR3 sequence reads: CASSLGTSGRSSYNEQFF. In nucleotides, the CDR3 is TGTGCCAGCAGCCTGGGGACTAGCGGGAGATCTTCCTACAATGAGCAGTTCTTC.

The chain couples TRBV3-1 (or the pseudogene TRBV3-2) to TRBJ2-1; the D gene is possibly TRBD1 (6 bases). The CDR3 is made up of 14 amino acids. Trimming took off 1 base at V and 7 bases at J, with 11 bases between the two ends. Per the germline V gene, CDR1 is LGHDT and CDR2 is YNNKEL (reference sequence). DNA for the CDR3: TGTGCCAGCAGCCAAGGATCAGGGGAAAATGAGCAGTTCTTC. This sequence encodes CASSQGSGENEQFF.

The gene calls are TRBV5-1 and TRBJ1-2; D may be TRBD1 (6 bases). Germline assignment: CDR1 SGHRS and CDR2 YFSETQ. The CDR3 is 16 residues long. The V gene lost 4 bases and the J gene lost 3 bases, with 19 bases spanning the gap. CDR3 sequence (DNA): TGCGCCAGCAGCCTCGGGACACATCCGGCAGACTATGGCTACACCTTC. It translates to CASSLGTHPADYGYTF.

This sequence joins TRBV5-1 and TRBJ2-1; 9 positions agree with TRBD2. There are 16 residues in the CDR3. Germline V lookup: CDR1 SGHRS, CDR2 YFSETQ. Germline trimming cut 1 base from V and 3 bases from J; bases unmatched to any gene: 5. CDR3 sequence reads: CASSLNSGGIYNEQFF. DNA of the CDR3: TGCGCCAGCAGCTTGAATAGCGGGGGAATCTACAATGAGCAGTTCTTC.

V and J are TRBV4-1 and TRBJ1-4; TRBD1 is a possible D gene (6 bases). Germline values: CDR1 MGHRA, CDR2 YSYEKL. V lost 0 bases and J 7 bases, leaving 15 bases between the germline ends. This CDR3 has 16 amino acids. The DNA of the CDR3 is TGCGCCAGCAGCCAAGAGGGGGCATTACCGCCTGAAAAACTGTTTTTT. Translation: CASSQEGALPPEKLFF.

This chain connects TRBV5-1 to TRBJ2-7, with TRBD1 matching 7 bases. V lost 4 bases and J lost 0; bases outside the gene matches: 7. The germline V gene encodes CDR1 SGHRS and CDR2 YFSETQ. The length of the CDR3 is 15 residues. The DNA for the CDR3 is TGCGCCAGCAGCCCGGACAGGTCCAGCTCCTACGAGCAGTACTTC. Protein: CASSPDRSSSYEQYF.

The chain employs TRBV28 and TRBJ2-1, with no clear D. V shed 5 bases and J shed 4 bases, with 6 bases lying between them. Looked up from germline, CDR1 is MDHEN and CDR2 is SYDVKM. This CDR3 is 12 amino acids long. The CDR3: CASSPLYNEQFF. The DNA for the CDR3 is TGTGCCAGCAGTCCCTTATACAATGAGCAGTTCTTC. Based on the CDR3 plus reference TRBV28 and TRBJ2-1, the full variable domain is DVKVTQSSRYLVKRTGEKVFLECVQDMDHENMFWYRQDPGLGLRLIYFSYDVKMKEKGDIPEGYSVSREKKERFSLILESASTNQTSMYLCASSPLYNEQFFGPGTRLTVL.

The V and J genes are TRBV9 and TRBJ1-3; 7 bases fit TRBD1. J was trimmed by 2 bases and V by 4 bases; bases with no gene match: 12. CDR1 and CDR2 from the germline V gene are SGDLS and YYNGEE. The CDR3 extends over 17 amino acids. The CDR3 DNA sequence: TGTGCCAGCAGCCCGCGGACAGGCCCGTTGACTGGAAACACCATATATTTT. Protein sequence: CASSPRTGPLTGNTIYF.

This chain connects TRBV3-1 (or the pseudogene TRBV3-2) to TRBJ2-1; D may be TRBD2 (6 bases). The CDR3 loop spans 15 amino acids. Trimming cost V 4 bases and J 3 bases, with 13 bases left between them. Germline V lookup: CDR1 LGHDT, CDR2 YNNKEL (reference sequence). The CDR3 is CASSPFSGLYNEQFF. In DNA form, the CDR3 reads TGTGCCAGCAGCCCCTTTAGCGGCCTCTACAATGAGCAGTTCTTC.

The gene calls are TRBV27 and TRBJ1-5, with D hard to call. V lost 2 bases and J lost 0, with 11 bases in between. The CDR3 totals 16 residues. Germline V CDR1 and CDR2: MNHEY, SMNVEV (reference sequence). The CDR3 region is CASSLVGGDSNQPQHF. CDR3 DNA: TGTGCCAGCAGTTTAGTAGGAGGAGATAGCAATCAGCCCCAGCATTTT.

This clone was seen once. The CDR3 reads CASSLGQGIDYGYTF. The CDR3 nucleotides are TGTGCCAGCAGCTTAGGACAGGGGATCGACTATGGCTACACCTTC. The rearrangement links TRBV7-9 to TRBJ1-2; 8 positions agree with TRBD1. Germline V gene sequence: CDR1 SEHNR, CDR2 FQNEAQ (reference sequence). V lost 1 base to trimming and J lost 3 bases; unmatched junction nucleotides: 4. The CDR3 spans 15 residues.

V gene TRBV30 combines with J gene TRBJ1-4, with D possibly being TRBD1 (6 bases). V lost 3 bases, J lost 8 bases, and 16 bases lay in between. This CDR3 contains 14 residues. Germline CDR1 GTSNPN, CDR2 SVGIG (reference sequence). For the CDR3, the DNA is TGTGCCTGGAGCCACAGGGAAGGAAGCGAAAAACTGTTTTTT. It specifies CAWSHREGSEKLFF.

J is TRBJ1-5 and V is TRBV19; D is uncertain. From germline, CDR1 is LNHDA and CDR2 SQIVND (reference sequence). With 3 bases removed from V and 2 bases from J, the gap between germline ends came to 11 bases. The CDR3 length is 15 residues. CDR3 amino acids: CASSIWEVGNQPQHF. CDR3 bases: TGTGCCAGTAGTATCTGGGAGGTGGGCAATCAGCCCCAGCATTTT.

This chain connects TRBV11-2 to TRBJ1-4; D not resolved. This CDR3 has 16 residues. The V gene's germline CDR1 is SGHAT and CDR2 FQNNGV. V lost 5 bases and J 6 bases, leaving 19 bases between the germline ends. CDR3 region: CASSPLRGRRHEKLFF. CDR3 coding DNA: TGTGCCAGCAGCCCCCTCCGAGGGCGACGGCATGAAAAACTGTTTTTT. The full variable domain, rest sourced from reference TRBV11-2 and TRBJ1-4, is EAGVAQSPRYKIIEKRQSVAFWCNPISGHATLYWYQQILGQGPKLLIQFQNNGVVDDSQLPKDRFSAERLKGVDSTLKIQPAKLEDSAVYLCASSPLRGRRHEKLFFGSGTQLSVL.

The V and J genes are TRBV28 and TRBJ2-1, with a possible D match to TRBD1 (6 bases). The CDR3 has 14 residues. The germline V and J ends were trimmed by 2 bases and 1 base, with 6 bases remaining between them. The germline V gene has CDR1 MDHEN and CDR2 SYDVKM. The DNA of the CDR3 is TGTGCCAGCAGTTTAAGGGGGTCCTACAATGAGCAGTTCTTC. Translated: CASSLRGSYNEQFF.

The rearrangement joins TRBV7-9 to TRBJ1-5, with 9 bases fitting TRBD1. Germline assignment: CDR1 SEHNR and CDR2 FQNEAQ (reference sequence). CDR3 length: 17 residues. V lost 0 bases, J lost 4 bases, and 7 bases stayed unmatched. DNA for the CDR3: TGTGCCAGCAGCTTAGCGTTCGGACAGGGGCCTAATCAGCCCCAGCATTTT. This gives the protein CASSLAFGQGPNQPQHF.

The genes are TRBV25-1 and TRBJ2-5, with D hard to call. The germline V gene has CDR1 MGHDK and CDR2 SYGVNS. V gave up 10 bases and J gave up 1 base, with 16 bases separating them. The CDR3 covers 14 residues. The CDR3 reads CATLPRASQETQYF. The CDR3 DNA is TGTGCCACCCTCCCCCGAGCGTCCCAAGAGACCCAGTACTTC. The whole variable domain, filled in from reference TRBV25-1 and TRBJ2-5, reads EADIYQTPRYLVIGTGKKITLECSQTMGHDKMYWYQQDPGMELHLIHYSYGVNSTEKGDLSSESTVSRIRTEHFPLTLESARPSHTSQYLCATLPRASQETQYFGPGTRLLVL.

Only a few counts were recorded for this clone. The chain has TRBV5-1 and TRBJ2-2; tentative D call: TRBD2 (6 bases). Germline CDR1 SGHRS, CDR2 YFSETQ. This CDR3 has 13 residues. V shed 7 bases and J shed 4 bases, with 11 bases lying between them. The CDR3 DNA is TGCGCCAGCCGGGGGATTGGCACCGGGGAGCTGTTTTTT. This translates into CASRGIGTGELFF.

The chain couples TRBV2 to TRBJ2-2; perhaps TRBD2 as D (5 bases). This CDR3 spans 13 amino acids. Germline V CDR1 and CDR2: SNHLY, FYNNEI. V gave up 5 bases and J gave up 3 bases, with 7 bases separating them. The CDR3 DNA follows: TGTGCCAGCAGTCTGGAGGACACCGGGGAGCTGTTTTTT. This sequence encodes CASSLEDTGELFF.

The V call is TRBV3-1 (or the pseudogene TRBV3-2), the J call TRBJ2-7; 16 bases match TRBD2. J was trimmed by 4 bases and V by 4 bases; bases with no gene match: 4. Germline loops: CDR1 LGHDT, CDR2 YNNKEL (reference sequence). The CDR3 runs 16 residues. The CDR3 sequence is CASSPPGLAGGYEQYF. The CDR3 coding sequence is TGTGCCAGCAGCCCCCCGGGACTAGCGGGAGGGTACGAGCAGTACTTC.

CDR3 sequence reads: CASHRDKNIQYF. CDR3 sequence (DNA): TGTGCCAGCCACAGGGATAAAAACATTCAGTACTTC. The chain links TRBV6-5 to TRBJ2-4, with D possibly being TRBD1 (6 bases). The CDR3 is 12 amino acids. V was clipped by 8 bases and J by 4 bases, with 9 bases between them. CDR1 and CDR2 (germline): MNHEY, SVGAGI.

V and J are TRBV30 and TRBJ1-5; no clear D gene. The CDR3 covers 15 residues. V was shortened by 5 bases and J by 4 bases, with 18 bases between the two germline ends. Germline V gives CDR1 GTSNPN, CDR2 SVGIG (reference sequence). CDR3 nucleotide sequence: TGTGCCTGGGCTCTTCCGAGCGGACCAAATCAGCCCCAGCATTTT. It translates to CAWALPSGPNQPQHF.

This chain's CDR3 is CASSGIGGRNEQFF. The CDR3 nucleotides are TGTGCCAGCAGCGGCATCGGGGGGCGGAATGAGCAGTTCTTC. The chain recombines TRBV7-9 with TRBJ2-1; maybe TRBD2 (7 bases). The CDR3 totals 14 residues. CDR1 and CDR2 (germline): SEHNR, FQNEAQ (reference sequence). The ends were cut back, 5 bases at V and 7 bases at J, with 15 bases in the middle.

The rearrangement links TRBV5-1 to TRBJ2-5; D perhaps matches TRBD2 (5 bases). V lost 4 bases and J 7 bases, leaving 14 bases between the germline ends. In germline, CDR1 is SGHRS, CDR2 YFSETQ. The CDR3 runs 13 residues. As DNA, the CDR3 is TGCGCCAGCAGCCCCCGGGAATCAGGGACCCAGTACTTC. This translates into CASSPRESGTQYF. Complete variable domain (other parts from reference TRBV5-1 and TRBJ2-5): KAGVTQTPRYLIKTRGQQVTLSCSPISGHRSVSWYQQTPGQGLQFLFEYFSETQRNKGNFPGRFSGRQFSNSRSEMNVSTLELGDSALYLCASSPRESGTQYFGPGTRLLVL.

V usage is TRBV5-6 and J usage is TRBJ1-2, with no clear D. This CDR3 comprises 15 residues. Trimming stripped 0 bases from V and 4 bases from J, with 13 bases between. The germline V gene encodes CDR1 SGHDT and CDR2 YYEEEE. The CDR3 sequence is CASSLVSVFLYGYTF. Here the CDR3 DNA reads TGTGCCAGCAGCTTGGTTTCCGTATTCCTCTATGGCTACACCTTC. Using reference TRBV5-6 and TRBJ1-2 for the parts outside the CDR3, the full variable domain is DAGVTQSPTHLIKTRGQQVTLRCSPKSGHDTVSWYQQALGQGPQFIFQYYEEEERQRGNFPDRFSGHQFPNYSSELNVNALLLGDSALYLCASSLVSVFLYGYTFGSGTRLTVV.

CDR3 sequence reads: CASRYGTGGYEQFF. In DNA, the CDR3 is TGTGCCAGCAGGTACGGGACAGGGGGATATGAGCAGTTCTTC. The chain links TRBV27 to TRBJ2-1, with 11 nucleotides matching TRBD1. This CDR3 contains 14 residues. Germline V gene lookup returns CDR1 MNHEY and CDR2 SMNVEV (reference sequence). Unmatched junction bases numbered 6, after V lost 6 bases and J lost 8 bases.

The chain employs TRBV5-1 and TRBJ1-2; 10 bases align to TRBD1. V lost 2 bases, J lost 8 bases, and 9 bases stayed unmatched. The CDR3 spans 15 residues. Germline V lookup: CDR1 SGHRS, CDR2 YFSETQ. The CDR3 region is CASSFASGTGDGYTF. The CDR3 region has the DNA TGCGCCAGCAGCTTTGCCTCCGGGACAGGGGACGGCTACACCTTC.